This record covers a single TCR beta chain. These data originate in a study of control samples from healthy donors and cancer patients. This CDR3 contains 14 residues. The germline gives CDR1 SGDLS, CDR2 YYNGEE. Trimming cost V 2 bases and J 2 bases; bases outside gene matches: 0. Data came from immunoSEQ multiplex PCR; TCRdb stores just in-frame clones and leaves some out. Of 84,000 or so clones in the sample, roughly nine tenths are singletons; the top ten hold approximately 15%. Sample: blood. The chain carries TRBV9 and TRBJ1-2; TRBD1 agrees at 10 bases. This sequence was found in a man aged 25-45 years in good health. The CDR3 sequence: CASSVTGGNYGYTF. CDR3 coding DNA: TGTGCCAGCAGCGTGACAGGGGGCAACTATGGCTACACCTTC.